This T cell receptor beta chain was observed in a study of identical twins. Study results and caveats: Zero-insertion analyses might be partly confounded by invariant T cells like MAIT and iNKT.

The CDR3 totals 15 residues. V was shortened by 6 bases and J by 0 bases, with 12 bases between the two germline ends. A single record per CDR3 protein comes from TCRdb applying MiXCR to the 5' RACE reads. The sample contains approximately 150,000 distinct CDR3 sequences, 3% to 4.5% of which appear only once. This clonotype was seen ten or more times. Its antigen is still unknown. The sequenced sample consisted of memory T cells sorted from blood. This rearrangement joins TRBV12-3 or TRBV12-4 to TRBJ1-3, with D perhaps TRBD1 (6 bases). The clonotype comes from a man aged 18 to 29 in good health. The CDR3 reads CASSLTGASGNTIYF. In DNA, the CDR3 is TGTGCCAGCAGCCTTACGGGGGCCTCTGGAAACACCATATATTTT.